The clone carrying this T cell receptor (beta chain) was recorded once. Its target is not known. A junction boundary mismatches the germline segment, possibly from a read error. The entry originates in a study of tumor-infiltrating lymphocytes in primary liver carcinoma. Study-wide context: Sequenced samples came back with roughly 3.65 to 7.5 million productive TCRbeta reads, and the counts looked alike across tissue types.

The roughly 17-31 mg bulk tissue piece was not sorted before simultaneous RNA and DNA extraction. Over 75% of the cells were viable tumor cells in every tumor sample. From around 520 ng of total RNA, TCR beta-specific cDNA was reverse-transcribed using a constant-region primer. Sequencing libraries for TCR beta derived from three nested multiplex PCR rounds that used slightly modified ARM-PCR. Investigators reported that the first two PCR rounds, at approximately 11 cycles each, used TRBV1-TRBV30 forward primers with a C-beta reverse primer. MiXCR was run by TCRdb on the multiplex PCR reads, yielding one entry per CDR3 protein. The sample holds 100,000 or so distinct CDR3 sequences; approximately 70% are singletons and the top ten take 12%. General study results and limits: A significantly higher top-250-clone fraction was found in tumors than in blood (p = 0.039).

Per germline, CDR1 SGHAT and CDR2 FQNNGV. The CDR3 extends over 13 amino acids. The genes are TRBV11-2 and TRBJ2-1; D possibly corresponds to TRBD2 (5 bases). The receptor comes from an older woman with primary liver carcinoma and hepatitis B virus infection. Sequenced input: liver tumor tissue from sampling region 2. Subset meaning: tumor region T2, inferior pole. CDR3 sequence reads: CVSGSGLYNEQFF. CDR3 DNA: TGTGTCAGCGGCTCCGGACTGTATAATGAGCAGTTCTTC.